This TCR beta chain was profiled in a study of shared clonotypes between healthy human individuals. Background on the study: In total, the donors were a couple of women and a few men aged 18 to 49.

Study results and limitations: Investigators expected sequencing depth to affect clonotype sharing among donors. In general, naive subsets displayed greater estimated richness than memory subsets did.

The assay was immunoSEQ multiplex PCR, and TCRdb's table has in-frame clones only and misses some. The table has millions of clones, roughly 95% seen once; the top ten hold approximately 0.13%. CDR1 SGHVS and CDR2 FNYEAQ come from the germline V gene. CDR3 length: 15 amino acids. V gave up 5 bases and J gave up 3 bases; unmatched junction bases: 8. On this clone itself: Its antigen is not known.

Division of CD4+ cells produced a CD45RA+ naive subset and a CD45RA-negative memory subset. The sample comprised naive CD4+ T cells sorted from blood. As for subset: CD45RA+ positively selected. The chain joins TRBV7-6 to TRBJ2-7, with TRBD2 matching over 9 bases. The receptor's source is a man between 18 and 35 years old in good health. CDR3 sequence reads: CASSLNSGRYYEQYF. In DNA form, the CDR3 reads TGTGCCAGCAGCCTCAATAGCGGGAGATACTACGAGCAGTACTTC. The whole variable domain, remainder taken from reference TRBV7-6 and TRBJ2-7, is GAGVSQSPRYKVTKRGQDVALRCDPISGHVSLYWYRQALGQGPEFLTYFNYEAQQDKSGLPNDRFSAERPEGSISTLTIQRTEQRDSAMYRCASSLNSGRYYEQYFGPGTRLTVT.